These 5 T cell receptor beta chains were sequenced from one sample in a study of T cells in Graves' hyperthyroidism and ophthalmopathy. The TCR beta CDR3 regions underwent amplification using RNA transcripts as the source. First-round RT-PCR of the TCR CDR3 relied on the HTBI primer set. One entry per CDR3 protein, called by TCRdb with MiXCR from the multiplex PCR reads. The sample carries 550,000 to 800,000 distinct CDR3 sequences, around 15% recorded once. Sequencing input: blood. Receptors originate from a man in his late teens or twenties with Graves' hyperthyroidism.

This clonotype turned up a few times. V and J are TRBV14 and TRBJ2-5; weak D call: TRBD1 (5 bases). Trimming stripped 11 bases from V and 1 base from J, with 17 bases between. CDR3 length: 14 residues. CDR1 and CDR2 (germline): SGHDN, FVKESK. DNA for the CDR3: TGTGCCTCAGGCCCTGGGGCAGCCCAAGAGACCCAGTACTTC. Residues: CASGPGAAQETQYF.

This clonotype was picked up a small number of times. The rearrangement links TRBV4-1 to TRBJ2-3; D is ambiguous. Germline V CDR1 and CDR2: MGHRA, YSYEKL. Trimming cost V 6 bases and J 0 bases, with 13 bases left between them. The CDR3 is 15 residues long. Here the CDR3 reads CASRSSPISTDTQYF. Here the CDR3 DNA reads TGCGCCAGCAGGTCGAGTCCTATTAGCACAGATACGCAGTATTTT.

There are a few counts of this clonotype. V is TRBV12-3 or TRBV12-4 and J is TRBJ2-7; D possibly matches TRBD1 or TRBD2 (7 bases each). Between the trimmed V and J ends, which lost 1 base and 7 bases, there was a span of 14 bases. This CDR3 is built from 14 residues. CDR3 coding DNA: TGTGCCAGCAGTTTAGACAGCGGGACAGTAGAGCAGTACTTC. Protein sequence: CASSLDSGTVEQYF.

V and J are TRBV10-3 and TRBJ2-2, with a weak D call TRBD2 (5 bases). Germline V gene data show CDR1 as ENHRY and CDR2 as SYGVKD. The CDR3 covers 11 residues. The V end lost 7 bases, the J end lost 8 bases, and 8 bases lay between the germline ends. DNA of the CDR3: TGTGCCATCACCGGAGGTGGGGAGCTGTTTTTT. It is translated as CAITGGGELFF.

This clonotype was found a few times. The chain links TRBV4-3 to TRBJ2-3; the match to TRBD1 covers 7 bases. V lost 1 base, J lost 0 bases, and 1 base stayed unmatched. The length of the CDR3 is 15 residues. Germline CDR1 reads LGHNA; CDR2 reads YSLEER. This CDR3 reads CASSQAQGSTDTQYF. In DNA, the CDR3 is TGCGCCAGCAGCCAAGCACAGGGGAGCACAGATACGCAGTATTTT.